This T cell receptor beta chain was found in a study of T cells in localized non-small cell lung cancer. The V gene lost 7 bases and the J gene lost 1 base, with 8 bases spanning the gap. The CDR3 spans 12 residues. CDR1 is SGHDN, CDR2 FVKESK, per germline. A remark on this clone: Its antigen is not identified.

Study-level findings and limits: Higher blood T cell density tracked longer overall survival. Detection in adjacent lung was observed for a median roughly 55 of the top 100 tumor clones.

Sequencing was performed with immunoSEQ multiplex PCR; in TCRdb, only in-frame clones are kept and a portion is missing. The repertoire holds approximately 2,500 clones, with around 21% as singletons. J is TRBJ2-7 and V is TRBV14, with a weak D call TRBD2 (5 bases). The sequence came from a man between 35 and 75 years old with stage II lung adenocarcinoma. The sequences come from lung tumor tissue, collected before any cancer treatment. The CDR3 here is CASNGGSYEQYF. CDR3 nucleotide sequence: TGTGCCAGCAATGGCGGGTCCTACGAGCAGTACTTC.